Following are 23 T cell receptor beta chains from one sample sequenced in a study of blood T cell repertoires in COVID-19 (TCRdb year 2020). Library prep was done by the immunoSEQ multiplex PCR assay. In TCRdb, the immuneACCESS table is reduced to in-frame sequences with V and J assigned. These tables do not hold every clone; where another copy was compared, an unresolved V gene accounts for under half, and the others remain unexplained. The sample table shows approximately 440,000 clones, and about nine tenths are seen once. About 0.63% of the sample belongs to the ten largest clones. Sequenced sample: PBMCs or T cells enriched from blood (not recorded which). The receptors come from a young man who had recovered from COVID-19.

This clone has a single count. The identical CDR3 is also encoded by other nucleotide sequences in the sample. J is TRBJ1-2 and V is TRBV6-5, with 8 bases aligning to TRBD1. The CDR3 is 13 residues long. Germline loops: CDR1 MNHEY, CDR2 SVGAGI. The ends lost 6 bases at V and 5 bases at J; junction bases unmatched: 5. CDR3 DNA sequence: TGTGCCAGCAGCCGAGGACAGGGATATGGCTACACCTTC. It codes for CASSRGQGYGYTF.

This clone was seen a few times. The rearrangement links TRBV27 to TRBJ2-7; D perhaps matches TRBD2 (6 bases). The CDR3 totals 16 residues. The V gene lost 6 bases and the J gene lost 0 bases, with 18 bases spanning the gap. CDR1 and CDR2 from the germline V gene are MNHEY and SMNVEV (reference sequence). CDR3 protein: CASSPSGVVPSYEQYF. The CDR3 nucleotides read TGTGCCAGCAGCCCCTCGGGGGTAGTCCCCTCCTACGAGCAGTACTTC.

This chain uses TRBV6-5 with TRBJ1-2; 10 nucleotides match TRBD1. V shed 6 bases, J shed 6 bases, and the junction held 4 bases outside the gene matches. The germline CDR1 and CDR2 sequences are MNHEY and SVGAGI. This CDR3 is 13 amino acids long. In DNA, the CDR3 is TGTGCCAGCAGGACAGACAGGGGGCATGGCTACACCTTC. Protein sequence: CASRTDRGHGYTF.

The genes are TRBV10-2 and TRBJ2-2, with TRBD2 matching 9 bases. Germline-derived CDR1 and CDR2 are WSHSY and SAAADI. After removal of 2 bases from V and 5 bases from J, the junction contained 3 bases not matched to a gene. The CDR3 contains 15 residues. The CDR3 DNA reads TGCGCCAGCAGTGAGCTTGCGGGAGGGACCGGGGAGCTGTTTTTT. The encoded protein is CASSELAGGTGELFF.

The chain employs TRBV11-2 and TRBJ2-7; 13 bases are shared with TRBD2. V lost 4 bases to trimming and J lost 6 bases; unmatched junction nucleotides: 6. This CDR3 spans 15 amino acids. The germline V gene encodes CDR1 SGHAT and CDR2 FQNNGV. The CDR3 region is CASSSLLAGGPEQYF. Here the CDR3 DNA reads TGTGCCAGCAGCTCCTTACTAGCGGGAGGGCCCGAGCAGTACTTC.

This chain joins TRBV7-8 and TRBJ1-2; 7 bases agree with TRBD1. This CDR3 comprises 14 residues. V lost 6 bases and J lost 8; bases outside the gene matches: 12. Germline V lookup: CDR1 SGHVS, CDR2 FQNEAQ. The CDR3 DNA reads TGTGCCAGCAGTCCAAGCCCGACAGGGTGGGGCTACACCTTC. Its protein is CASSPSPTGWGYTF.

As DNA, the CDR3 is TGCAGCGTTGTGGGGGTACCCCGGGGGGAGACCCAGTACTTC. This encodes CSVVGVPRGETQYF. V usage is TRBV29-1 and J usage is TRBJ2-5, with D possibly being TRBD2 (6 bases). The germline V gene has CDR1 SQVTM and CDR2 ANQGSEA. The CDR3 has 14 amino acids. V shed 4 bases and J shed 5 bases, with 17 bases lying between them.

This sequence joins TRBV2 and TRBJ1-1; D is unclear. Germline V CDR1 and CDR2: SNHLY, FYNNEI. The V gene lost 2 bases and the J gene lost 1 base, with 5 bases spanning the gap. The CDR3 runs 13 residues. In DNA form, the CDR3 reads TGTGCCAGCAGTGAACAGAAGAACACTGAAGCTTTCTTT. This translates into CASSEQKNTEAFF. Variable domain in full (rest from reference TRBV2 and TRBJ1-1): EPEVTQTPSHQVTQMGQEVILRCVPISNHLYFYWYRQILGQKVEFLVSFYNNEISEKSEIFDDQFSVERPDGSNFTLKIRSTKLEDSAMYFCASSEQKNTEAFFGQGTRLTVV.

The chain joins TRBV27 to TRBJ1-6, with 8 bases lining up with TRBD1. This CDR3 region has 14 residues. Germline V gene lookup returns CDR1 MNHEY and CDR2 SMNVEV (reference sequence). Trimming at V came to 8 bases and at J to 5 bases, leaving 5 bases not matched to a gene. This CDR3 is CASHEGQDNSPLHF. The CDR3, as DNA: TGTGCCAGCCATGAGGGACAGGATAATTCACCCCTCCACTTT.

CDR3 in DNA: TGCGCCAGCAGCCAAGATATGAACACTGAAGCTTTCTTT. Translating gives CASSQDMNTEAFF. This sequence joins TRBV4-1 and TRBJ1-1; D unclear. The germline V gene has CDR1 MGHRA and CDR2 YSYEKL. Trimming pared 0 bases from V and 0 bases from J, leaving 2 bases between. There are 13 residues in the CDR3.

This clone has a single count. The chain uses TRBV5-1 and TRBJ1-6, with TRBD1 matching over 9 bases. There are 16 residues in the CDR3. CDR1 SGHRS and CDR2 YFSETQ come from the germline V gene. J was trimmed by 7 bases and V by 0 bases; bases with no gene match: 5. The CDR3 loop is CASSLATGTGNSPLHF. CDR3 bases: TGCGCCAGCAGCTTGGCTACCGGGACAGGGAATTCACCCCTCCACTTT.

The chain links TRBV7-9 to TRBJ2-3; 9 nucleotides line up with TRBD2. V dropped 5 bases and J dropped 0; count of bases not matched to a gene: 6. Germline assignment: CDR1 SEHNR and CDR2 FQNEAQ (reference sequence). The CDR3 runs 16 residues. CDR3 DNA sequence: TGTGCCAGCAGCGGGGTGCTAGCGGGGAGCACAGATACGCAGTATTTT. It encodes CASSGVLAGSTDTQYF. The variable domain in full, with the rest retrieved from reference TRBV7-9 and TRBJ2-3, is DTGVSQNPRHKITKRGQNVTFRCDPISEHNRLYWYRQTLGQGPEFLTYFQNEAQLEKSRLLSDRFSAERPKGSFSTLEIQRTEQGDSAMYLCASSGVLAGSTDTQYFGPGTRLTVL.

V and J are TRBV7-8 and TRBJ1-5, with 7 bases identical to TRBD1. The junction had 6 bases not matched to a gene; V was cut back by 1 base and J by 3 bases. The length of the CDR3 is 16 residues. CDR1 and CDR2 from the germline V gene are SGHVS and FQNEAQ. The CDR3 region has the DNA TGTGCCAGCAGCTTAGTTGTCGGGACAGTCAATCAGCCCCAGCATTTT. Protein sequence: CASSLVVGTVNQPQHF.

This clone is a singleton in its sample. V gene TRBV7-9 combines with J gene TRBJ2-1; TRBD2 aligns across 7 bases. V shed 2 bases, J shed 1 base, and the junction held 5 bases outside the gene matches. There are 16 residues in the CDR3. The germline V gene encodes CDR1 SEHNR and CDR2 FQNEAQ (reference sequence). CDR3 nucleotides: TGTGCCAGCAGCTTAAGGGAGGGCCTATCCTACAATGAGCAGTTCTTC. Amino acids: CASSLREGLSYNEQFF.

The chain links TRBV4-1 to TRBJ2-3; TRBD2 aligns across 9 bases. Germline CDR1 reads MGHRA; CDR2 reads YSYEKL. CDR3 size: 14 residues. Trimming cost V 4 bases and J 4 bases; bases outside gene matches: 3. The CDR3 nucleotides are TGCGCCAGCAGCCGGCGGGAGGGACCAGATACGCAGTATTTT. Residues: CASSRREGPDTQYF.

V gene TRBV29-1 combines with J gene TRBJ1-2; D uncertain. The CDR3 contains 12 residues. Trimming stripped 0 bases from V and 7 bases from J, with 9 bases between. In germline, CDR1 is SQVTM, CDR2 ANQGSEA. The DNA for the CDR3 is TGCAGCGTTGAAGAAGGAGGGTTTGGCTACACCTTC. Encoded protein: CSVEEGGFGYTF.

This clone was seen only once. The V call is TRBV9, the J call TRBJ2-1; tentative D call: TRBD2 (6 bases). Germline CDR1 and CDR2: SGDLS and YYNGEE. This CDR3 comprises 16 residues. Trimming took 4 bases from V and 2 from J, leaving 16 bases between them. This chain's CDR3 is CASSRTTPVAYNEQFF. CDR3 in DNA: TGTGCCAGCAGCAGGACTACCCCAGTTGCCTACAATGAGCAGTTCTTC.

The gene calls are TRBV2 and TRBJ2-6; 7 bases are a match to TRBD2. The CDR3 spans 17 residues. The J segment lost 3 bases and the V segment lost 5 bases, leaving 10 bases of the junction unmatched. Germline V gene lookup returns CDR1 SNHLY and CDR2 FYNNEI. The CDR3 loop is CASSPPREGYGANVLTF. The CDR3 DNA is TGTGCCAGCAGTCCCCCCAGGGAGGGGTATGGGGCCAACGTCCTGACTTTC.

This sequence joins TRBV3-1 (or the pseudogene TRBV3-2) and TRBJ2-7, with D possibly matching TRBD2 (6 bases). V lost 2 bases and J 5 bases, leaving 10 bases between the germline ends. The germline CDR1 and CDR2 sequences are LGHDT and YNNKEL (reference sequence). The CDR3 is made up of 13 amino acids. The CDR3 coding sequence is TGTGCCAGCAGCCAAAGAGGAGGGAACGAGCAGTACTTC. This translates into CASSQRGGNEQYF.

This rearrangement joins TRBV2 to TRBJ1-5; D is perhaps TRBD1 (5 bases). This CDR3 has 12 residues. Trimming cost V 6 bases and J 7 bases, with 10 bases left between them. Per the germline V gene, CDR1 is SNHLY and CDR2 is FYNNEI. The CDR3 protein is CASRGGEQPQHF. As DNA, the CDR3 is TGTGCCAGCAGGGGGGGGGAACAGCCCCAGCATTTT. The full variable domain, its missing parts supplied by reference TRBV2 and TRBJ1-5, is EPEVTQTPSHQVTQMGQEVILRCVPISNHLYFYWYRQILGQKVEFLVSFYNNEISEKSEIFDDQFSVERPDGSNFTLKIRSTKLEDSAMYFCASRGGEQPQHFGDGTRLSIL.

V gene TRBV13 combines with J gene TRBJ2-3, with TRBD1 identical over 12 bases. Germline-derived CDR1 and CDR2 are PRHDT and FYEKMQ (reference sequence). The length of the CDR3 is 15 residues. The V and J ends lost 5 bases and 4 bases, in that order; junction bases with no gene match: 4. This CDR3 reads CASSQGQGAADTQYF. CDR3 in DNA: TGTGCCAGCAGCCAGGGACAGGGGGCGGCAGATACGCAGTATTTT.

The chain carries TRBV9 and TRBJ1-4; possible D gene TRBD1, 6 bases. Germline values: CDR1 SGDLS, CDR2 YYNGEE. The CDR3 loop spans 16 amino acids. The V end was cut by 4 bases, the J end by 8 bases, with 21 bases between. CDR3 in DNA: TGTGCCAGCAGCCCGCATAACGACAGGATCGGCGAAAAACTGTTTTTT. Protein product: CASSPHNDRIGEKLFF.

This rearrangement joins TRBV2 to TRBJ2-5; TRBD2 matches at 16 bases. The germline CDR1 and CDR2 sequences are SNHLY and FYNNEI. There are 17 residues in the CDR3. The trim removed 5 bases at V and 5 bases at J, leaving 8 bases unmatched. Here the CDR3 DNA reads TGTGCCAGCAGTAAAGGGACTAGCGGGGGGGCCGGGGAGACCCAGTACTTC. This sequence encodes CASSKGTSGGAGETQYF.